A selection of T cell receptor beta chains follows, all from one sample in a study of blood T cell repertoires in COVID-19. TCRdb's copy holds only in-frame clones and misses some; the assay was immunoSEQ multiplex PCR. The table shows about 390,000 clones, with around nine tenths occurring only once. Source material: PBMCs or T cells enriched from blood (not recorded which). The receptors derive from a woman in her forties or fifties who had recovered from COVID-19. Both conserved end residues are part of each CDR3. D genes are given only for firm matches. Only part of the rows carry a size: once, few, many, or a class if the clone is expanded.

j_call v_call clone_size d_call cdr3_nt cdr3_aa
TRBJ2-1 TRBV11-3 NA TRBD2 TGTGCCAGCAGCTCCCCGGGCGGGGGCAATGAGCAGTTCTTC CASSSPGGGNEQFF
TRBJ1-1 TRBV4-3 NA NA TGCGCCAGCAGCCAAGACGGGGGGGGCTCGGAAACTTTCTTT CASSQDGGGSETFF
TRBJ2-1 TRBV19 once TRBD2 TGTGCCAGTAGTCCAGCCGGGACTAGGGCATACAATGAGCAGTTCTTC CASSPAGTRAYNEQFF
TRBJ2-1 TRBV14 once TRBD2 TGTGCCAGCAGCCCCCCTTTAGCGGGGGGATACAATGAGCAGTTCTTC CASSPPLAGGYNEQFF
TRBJ2-1 TRBV5-4 NA NA TGTGCCAGCGCAGAAATCTCCTACAATGAGCAGTTCTTC CASAEISYNEQFF
TRBJ1-2 TRBV7-3 NA TRBD1 TGTGCCAGCAGCTCCGGGACAGACTATGGCTACACCTTC CASSSGTDYGYTF
TRBJ2-1 TRBV12-3/TRBV12-4 NA TRBD1 TGTGCCAGCAGAAGACAGGGAGTGCAGTTCTTC CASRRQGVQFF
TRBJ1-2 TRBV29-1 NA TRBD1 TGCAGCGTTGAAGGGACAGGGGAGGCCTACACCTTC CSVEGTGEAYTF
TRBJ1-6 TRBV15 NA NA TGTGCCACCAGCCGACCAGGGAAGGGTAATTCACCCCTCCACTTT CATSRPGKGNSPLHF
TRBJ2-5 TRBV11-2 NA TRBD2 TGTGCCAGCAGCGTATTTTTAGCGGGGGGCCGGGAGACCCAGTACTTC CASSVFLAGGRETQYF
TRBJ2-6 TRBV3-1/TRBV3-2 NA NA TGTGCCAGCAGCAGAACCCGGACTTCTGGGGCCAACGTCCTGACTTTC CASSRTRTSGANVLTF
TRBJ1-2 TRBV20-1 NA NA TGCAGTGCTCGTGACGTGTCCAACTATGGCTACACCTTC CSARDVSNYGYTF
TRBJ2-7 TRBV28 NA TRBD1 TGTGCCAGCAGTTTTCAGGGGGCGGGGGAGCAGTACTTC CASSFQGAGEQYF
TRBJ1-1 TRBV11-2 few TRBD1 TGTGCCAGCAGCTCTGACAGGGGTGAAGCTTTCTTT CASSSDRGEAFF
TRBJ2-3 TRBV6-5 few NA TGTGCCAGCAGTTCGACTGCAGATACGCAGTATTTT CASSSTADTQYF
TRBJ2-1 TRBV5-1 NA NA TGCGCCAGCAGCTTGGAAAGGGGCTCCTACAATGAGCAGTTCTTC CASSLERGSYNEQFF
TRBJ1-5 TRBV27 NA TRBD1 TGTGCCAGCAGCCAGACAGGGCCGAAGTATAGCAATCAGCCCCAGCATTTT CASSQTGPKYSNQPQHF
TRBJ1-5 TRBV28 NA NA TGTGCCAGCAGTTTTGGGCCGTATAGCAATCAGCCCCAGCATTTT CASSFGPYSNQPQHF
TRBJ1-2 TRBV7-9 NA NA TGTGCCAGCAGCCAAGGGACACAGGATGGCTACACCTTC CASSQGTQDGYTF
TRBJ2-7 TRBV4-3 NA TRBD1 TGCGCCAGCAGCCGGTTTACGGGACAGGGCTACGAGCAGTACTTC CASSRFTGQGYEQYF
TRBJ2-1 TRBV19 NA NA TGTGCCAGTAGTATGACAGACTACAATGAGCAGTTCTTC CASSMTDYNEQFF
TRBJ1-2 TRBV27 NA NA TGTGCCAGCAGCCCACTAGGCAACTATGGCTACACCTTC CASSPLGNYGYTF
TRBJ1-2 TRBV2 NA TRBD1 TGTGCCAGACCACAGGGGGCGTTCGACTATGGCTACACCTTC CARPQGAFDYGYTF
TRBJ2-1 TRBV7-5 NA NA TGTGCCAGAAGCTCCGTCCCGGGACTAGCGGGGGGCCCAATCAATGAGCAGTTCTTC CARSSVPGLAGGPINEQFF
TRBJ1-1 TRBV5-1 NA TRBD1 TGCGCCAGCAGCAATAGGGACAGAGGGAACACTGAAGCTTTCTTT CASSNRDRGNTEAFF
TRBJ2-1 TRBV11-3 NA TRBD2 TGTGCCAGCAGCACCGGACTAGCGGAAAATGAGCAGTTCTTC CASSTGLAENEQFF
TRBJ1-2 TRBV3-1/TRBV3-2 once NA TGTGCCAGCAGCCAATCTCGCGGGGGCTACACCTTC CASSQSRGGYTF
TRBJ2-1 TRBV9 NA TRBD2 TGTGCCAGCAGCGTAATATTAGCGGGGGAAAATGAGCAGTTCTTC CASSVILAGENEQFF
TRBJ1-2 TRBV6-1 NA NA TGTGCCAGCAGTGACCTCTATGGCTACACCTTC CASSDLYGYTF
TRBJ1-2 TRBV29-1 NA TRBD1 TGCAGCGCAGACAGGGGGACCAACTATGGCTACACCTTC CSADRGTNYGYTF
TRBJ1-5 TRBV30 NA TRBD1 TGTGCCTGGAGTGCCGGGACAGTCAATCAGCCCCAGCATTTT CAWSAGTVNQPQHF
TRBJ2-7 TRBV2 NA NA TGTGCCAGCAACGGGAACACGATCTTTCCGACCTACGAGCAGTACTTC CASNGNTIFPTYEQYF
TRBJ1-5 TRBV19 NA NA TGTGCCACCAGTTGGGGAGCCTCGCCGAATCAGCCCCAGCATTTT CATSWGASPNQPQHF
TRBJ1-4 TRBV6-5 NA TRBD1 TGTGCCAGCAGTTACGGGACAGGGGGCGGTAATGAAAAACTGTTTTTT CASSYGTGGGNEKLFF